Sequencing of this T cell receptor (delta chain) was carried out in a study of DNA immune sequencing with unique molecular identifiers (dated by TCRdb to 2020 to 2021). Looking at the study overall: Immunomagnetic cell separation was used to enrich gammadelta T cells from buffy coats, and the genomic DNA of the enriched gammadelta T cells was then sequenced. All donors were healthy individuals, and ten of the donors were profiled using sorted gammadelta T cells from peripheral blood. The method was validated on synthetic reference molecules and on blood samples from healthy individuals. The study developed and validated an ultrasensitive DNA-based TRD repertoire sequencing method using PCR-introduced unique molecular identifiers. To compare enriched and non-enriched samples, roughly 0.1 ug of enriched gammadelta T-cell DNA and roughly 1 ug of non-enriched PBMC DNA were sequenced. gammadelta T cells were enriched from PBMC of 10 or so healthy individuals by fluorescence-activated cell sorting.

This clone showed up just a few times. Its binding antigen is unknown. TCRdb attributes to this sequence the protein of a much larger clone, which differs from the DNA translation at residue 5; a read error is likely, and the protein displayed is translated from the DNA. Beyond this particular receptor, the publication reports: TRD repertoire diversity differed among healthy donors, and several donors were highly oligoclonal, with the top 5 clonotypes making up more than half of productive molecules. Novel TRD sequences not targeted by the primers cannot be detected with the primer-based approach. Among clonotypes from healthy donors, the most common TRD rearrangement was TRDV2 paired with TRDJ1.

Library construction relied on multiplex PCR. A 32-plex assay amplified the genomic DNA, with primers for all 8 TRDV and 4 TRDJ genes spanning the CDR3. During 2 to 3 cycles of barcoding PCR, a 12-nucleotide UMI was attached, and a second PCR using Illumina adapter primers followed. AMPure XP beads were used for library purification, and library quality was checked on a Fragment Analyzer with the HS NGS Fragment kit. Sequencing was run on an Illumina MiniSeq mid-output kit with about 20% PhiX and 150 cycles of paired-end reads. As for the authors' bioinformatics: MIGEC version 1.2.9 was used to process the reads, grouping the reads by UMI and building error-corrected consensus sequences. Post-processing used modified VDJtools version 1.2.1 scripts and the tcR R package. TCRdb processed the public reads again with the CATT caller, after which rows with matching DNA were combined. TCRdb's processing, not the authors' own work, is the source of the V and J calls. Across this sample there are 4,000 to 5,500 delta-chain clones, with approximately 10% seen only once. The ten largest account for more than 45% of the sample.

After removal of 2 bases from V and 0 bases from J, the junction retains 9 bases not matched to a gene. The germline V gene specifies GEAIGNYY as CDR1 and EKD as CDR2. The CDR3, cysteine through phenylalanine, is 17 amino acids long. Solely the CDR3 DNA is kept, with 51 bases framed from the first base. This TCR derives from a human donor in good health. Sequencing used gamma-delta T cells enriched from blood buffy coat, or unenriched PBMCs (not recorded which). The chain employs TRDV2 and TRDJ1, and 9 bases in between align with TRDD3. CDR3 sequence: CACDILGDGKYTDKLIF. Read as DNA, the sequence is TGTGCCTGTGACATTCTGGGGGATGGAAAGTACACCGATAAACTCATCTTT.